The 7 T cell receptor beta chains in this list originate from one sample, sequenced in a study of cytomegalovirus exposure and HLA in healthy donors. This PCR relied on a set of 60 Vbeta primers and 13 Jbeta primers. Profiling relied on immunoSEQ multiplex PCR, and the TCRdb table lists in-frame clones only, not all of them. This table has around 70,000 clones, less than 70% appearing once. The sample consisted of PBMCs. The receptors come from a man aged 25 to 40 in good health and CMV-seronegative.

This clone is a singleton in its sample. The chain couples TRBV13 to TRBJ2-1, with 7 bases lining up with TRBD2. Looked up from germline, CDR1 is PRHDT and CDR2 is FYEKMQ (reference sequence). CDR3 length: 13 amino acids. V was clipped by 5 bases and J by 9 bases; unmatched bases: 7. CDR3 nucleotides: TGTGCCAGCAGCCCCGCCCCTAGCGGTGAGCAGTTCTTC. Amino acid sequence: CASSPAPSGEQFF.

V and J are TRBV7-9 and TRBJ1-1, with 10 positions matching TRBD1. V dropped 5 bases and J dropped 5; count of bases not matched to a gene: 8. From germline, CDR1 is SEHNR and CDR2 FQNEAQ (reference sequence). The CDR3 is 15 residues long. CDR3 nucleotides: TGTGCCAGCAGCATGGGACAGGGGCGGAGGACTGAAGCTTTCTTT. It specifies CASSMGQGRRTEAFF.

This clone was observed a handful of times. The chain is built from TRBV6-5 and TRBJ2-7; the D gene is possibly TRBD2 (6 bases). The CDR3 is 13 residues long. V lost 5 bases to trimming and J lost 5 bases, with 13 bases between them. The germline V gene encodes CDR1 MNHEY and CDR2 SVGAGI. The CDR3 nucleotides are TGTGCCAGCAGTACGACTAGAAGGAACGAGCAGTACTTC. Amino acid sequence: CASSTTRRNEQYF.

The V gene is TRBV13, the J gene TRBJ2-3; 9 bases line up with TRBD2. Trimming removed 2 bases from V and 2 bases from J; junction bases left unmatched: 2. The CDR3 runs 15 residues. CDR1 and CDR2 (germline): PRHDT, FYEKMQ (reference sequence). In DNA, the CDR3 is TGTGCCAGCAGCTTACAGCGGGGGGCCACAGATACGCAGTATTTT. Amino acid sequence: CASSLQRGATDTQYF.

This chain links TRBV4-2 with TRBJ1-6, with 9 positions matching TRBD1. Germline values: CDR1 LGHNA, CDR2 YNFKEQ. The CDR3 runs 16 residues. V trimming: 0 bases; J trimming: 7 bases; junction bases outside the gene matches: 4. This CDR3 reads CASSQDRGQGNSPLHF. In DNA form, the CDR3 reads TGTGCCAGCAGCCAAGATAGGGGACAGGGAAATTCACCCCTCCACTTT.

The chain joins TRBV2 to TRBJ2-7; D is unclear. Germline CDR1 and CDR2: SNHLY and FYNNEI. V shed 6 bases and J shed 2 bases, with 5 bases lying between them. This CDR3 contains 11 residues. CDR3 nucleotide sequence: TGTGCCAGCAGATATACCTACGAGCAGTACTTC. It codes for CASRYTYEQYF.

This chain uses TRBV7-6 with TRBJ2-7; 10 positions match TRBD2. The CDR3 length is 15 residues. Germline loops: CDR1 SGHVS, CDR2 FNYEAQ. The V segment lost 5 bases and the J segment 2 bases; nucleotides outside the gene matches: 6. The DNA for the CDR3 is TGTGCCAGCAGCCCACCGGGACTAGCGACCTACGAGCAGTACTTC. Residues: CASSPPGLATYEQYF.